A selection of T cell receptor beta chains follows, all from one sample in a study of PD-L1 blockade in urothelial cancer. Some clones are missing from TCRdb's copy, which holds only in-frame ones; the method was immunoSEQ multiplex PCR. Counted here are under 55,000 clones, around 84% occurring once; the ten biggest clones make up over 3%. This sample comprised PBMCs, obtained around atezolizumab (anti-PD-L1) treatment. Receptor source: a man aged 65 to 79 with urothelial cancer. Each CDR3 is given with its conserved first and last residue.

>TRBJ1-5|TRBV6-6
CASSSGVWPQHF
>TRBJ2-1|TRBV13
CASSLLAGASSSYNEQFF
>TRBJ1-1|TRBV7-9
CASSFEEGVNTEAFF
>TRBJ2-1|TRBV12-5
CASGTILGDEQFF
>TRBJ1-1|TRBV5-1
CASSLVQGNTEAFF
>TRBJ2-6|TRBV5-1
CASSMGQGAPGANVLTF
>TRBJ1-5|TRBV30
CAWSGPGGMGNQPQHF
>TRBJ1-3|TRBV7-2
CASSLDRGTGNTIYF
>TRBJ2-5|TRBV27
CASSFGAGQETQYF
>TRBJ2-1|TRBV19
CASSTQYQGLHNEQFF
>TRBJ2-1|TRBV5-8
CASSLGGRSYNEQFF
>TRBJ1-1|TRBV25-1
CASSRAGGVTEAFF
>TRBJ2-5|TRBV9
CASSVGSRNGETQYF
>TRBJ2-7|TRBV6-1
CASSEKVSEGGYEQYF
>TRBJ2-1|TRBV20-1
CSAWASGGLFF
>TRBJ2-5|TRBV5-1
CASSPGRGVRGAETQYF
>TRBJ2-7|TRBV2
CASSEGYTYEQYF
>TRBJ2-1|TRBV5-1
CASSLQGASKDEQFF
>TRBJ2-5|TRBV5-5
CASSLAQGSETQYF
>TRBJ2-5|TRBV11-3
CASSLTTSRLAGQETQYF
>TRBJ1-5|TRBV18
CASSPGQGLNQPQHF
>TRBJ2-3|TRBV5-1
CASSLTTTSTDTQYF
>TRBJ1-1|TRBV15
CATSREITGAGNTEAFF
>TRBJ2-2|TRBV5-1
CASSFGDRGNTGELFF
>TRBJ2-1|TRBV7-3
CASSLNWGDEQFF
>TRBJ2-2|TRBV6-5
CASSYTNTGELFF
>TRBJ2-7|TRBV18
CASSSDRNSYEQYF
>TRBJ1-4|TRBV7-6
CASSPQGAKLFF
>TRBJ2-7|TRBV15
CATSRGLAGPYEQYF
>TRBJ2-2|TRBV5-1
CASSQTSGIGGELFF
>TRBJ2-2|TRBV30
CAWSETVGELFF
>TRBJ1-2|TRBV7-2
CASSLSDRDYGYTF
>TRBJ2-1|TRBV15
CATSRDRGNEQFF
>TRBJ1-1|TRBV5-1
CASSLTVNTEAFF
>TRBJ1-4|TRBV5-1
CASTRVGVNEKLFF
>TRBJ1-2|TRBV20-1
CSAEDRGGYTF
>TRBJ1-1|TRBV28
CASRKGGVNTEAFF
>TRBJ1-1|TRBV25-1
CASRPMKGLNTEAFF
>TRBJ1-1|TRBV10-3
CAISPGQQNTEAFF
>TRBJ1-3|TRBV4-1
CATQRGISSGNTIYF
>TRBJ2-1|TRBV5-4
CASSPGGATQHNEQFF
>TRBJ1-3|TRBV7-2
CASSRGSSGNTIYF
>TRBJ2-5|TRBV6-5
CASRGSGGQETQYF
>TRBJ2-6|TRBV5-1
CASTRTDPAGANVLTF
>TRBJ2-7|TRBV30
CAWRGTGVYEQYF
>TRBJ2-2|TRBV5-1
CASSFYLTGGTGELFF